The 11 T cell receptor beta chains below were found in one sample sequenced in a study of blood T cell repertoires in COVID-19. Some clones are missing from TCRdb's copy, which holds only in-frame ones; the method was immunoSEQ multiplex PCR. This sample has more than 130,000 clones, with about 83% found just once. Sequencing was performed on peripheral blood. The receptor set was obtained from a middle-aged woman with acute or convalescent COVID-19.

The chain recombines TRBV5-4 with TRBJ1-1; the match to TRBD1 covers 8 bases. This CDR3 comprises 14 residues. Germline V gene sequence: CDR1 SGHNT, CDR2 YYREEE (reference sequence). The junction had 2 bases not matched to a gene; V was cut back by 3 bases and J by 1 base. CDR3 region: CASSWDRSNTEAFF. The CDR3 nucleotides are TGTGCCAGCAGCTGGGACAGGTCGAACACTGAAGCTTTCTTT.

The chain joins TRBV27 to TRBJ1-5; D not resolved. Per the germline V gene, CDR1 is MNHEY and CDR2 is SMNVEV (reference sequence). This CDR3 spans 13 amino acids. With 5 bases removed from V and 4 bases from J, the gap between germline ends came to 9 bases. The CDR3, as DNA: TGTGCCAGCAGTACCTACAGTAATCAGCCCCAGCATTTT. It translates to CASSTYSNQPQHF.

The chain combines TRBV5-6 with TRBJ1-1; 8 bases are a match to TRBD1. V dropped 2 bases and J dropped 1; count of bases not matched to a gene: 4. CDR1 and CDR2 (germline): SGHDT, YYEEEE. The CDR3 is made up of 15 amino acids. CDR3 amino acids: CASSLGGQGNTEAFF. CDR3 in DNA: TGTGCCAGCAGCTTAGGAGGACAGGGGAACACTGAAGCTTTCTTT.

In regard to this clone: Other DNA sequences from this sample encode an identical CDR3 as well. This chain connects TRBV5-4 to TRBJ1-2; possible D gene TRBD1, 5 bases. The CDR3 consists of 13 residues. Germline lookup yields CDR1 SGHNT and CDR2 YYREEE (reference sequence). V was pared by 1 base and J by 2 bases, with 6 bases between. The CDR3 nucleotides read TGTGCCAGCAGCTTGAACAGGAACTATGGCTACACCTTC. Its translation is CASSLNRNYGYTF.

The genes are TRBV6-5 and TRBJ1-1; D may be TRBD1 (6 bases). The CDR3 extends over 14 amino acids. V was trimmed by 2 bases and J by 3 bases, leaving 10 bases between them. CDR1 MNHEY and CDR2 SVGAGI come from the germline V gene. The CDR3 DNA is TGTGCCAGCAGTTACGTAGAGGGGGACACTGAAGCTTTCTTT. This sequence encodes CASSYVEGDTEAFF.

The chain joins TRBV18 to TRBJ1-2, with 7 bases aligning to TRBD1. V lost 4 bases to trimming and J lost 4 bases; unmatched junction nucleotides: 6. CDR3 size: 14 residues. Germline V CDR1 and CDR2: KGHSH, LQKENI. DNA of the CDR3: TGTGCCAGCTCACACGCGGGACAGCTCTATGGCTACACCTTC. This encodes CASSHAGQLYGYTF.

This chain uses TRBV12-3 or TRBV12-4 with TRBJ1-2; D not certain. The ends were cut back, 3 bases at V and 4 bases at J, with 9 bases in the middle. This CDR3 is 13 amino acids long. DNA of the CDR3: TGTGCCAGCAGTTTCCCAGGTTCCTATGGCTACACCTTC. Translated: CASSFPGSYGYTF.

The chain couples TRBV11-2 to TRBJ2-5; D perhaps matches TRBD1 (6 bases). Between the trimmed V and J ends, which lost 5 bases and 6 bases, there was a span of 16 bases. CDR3 length: 14 amino acids. Per the germline V gene, CDR1 is SGHAT and CDR2 is FQNNGV. The CDR3 loop is CASSERQEGQTQYF. For the CDR3, the DNA is TGTGCCAGCAGCGAACGACAGGAAGGACAGACCCAGTACTTC.

In its sample, this clone was seen a few times. This chain links TRBV5-4 with TRBJ1-1, with D uncertain. The CDR3 length is 13 residues. Trimming removed 4 bases at V and 4 bases at J, with 11 bases between. The germline CDR1 and CDR2 sequences are SGHNT and YYREEE (reference sequence). The CDR3 reads CASSLIVGTEAFF. For the CDR3, the DNA is TGTGCCAGCAGCCTGATCGTCGGCACTGAAGCTTTCTTT.

V gene TRBV29-1 combines with J gene TRBJ2-7; TRBD1 agrees at 7 bases. The CDR3 consists of 13 residues. The ends lost 4 bases at V and 1 base at J; junction bases unmatched: 4. Germline assignment: CDR1 SQVTM and CDR2 ANQGSEA. CDR3 nucleotides: TGCAGCGTTGTGGGGACAGCTTCCTACGAGCAGTACTTC. Amino acids: CSVVGTASYEQYF.

This rearrangement joins TRBV5-1 to TRBJ1-5; TRBD1 aligns across 8 bases. CDR1 and CDR2 from the germline V gene are SGHRS and YFSETQ. After removal of 4 bases from V and 0 bases from J, the junction contained 3 bases not matched to a gene. This CDR3 region has 15 residues. The DNA for the CDR3 is TGCGCCAGCAGCCCGACAGGGGTTAGCAATCAGCCCCAGCATTTT. Translating it yields CASSPTGVSNQPQHF.